The present entry profiles one TCR beta chain with its context. CDR1 is GTSNPN and CDR2 is SVGIG in the germline V gene (reference sequence). V dropped 4 bases and J dropped 4 bases, with 13 bases sitting between them. This CDR3 has 13 amino acids. These data are taken from a study of blood T cell repertoires in COVID-19. In the authors' methods: Amplifying reference gene primers gave estimates of nucleated cell counts. TCRdb keeps only in-frame clones here, not all; method: immunoSEQ multiplex PCR. From that table come the V and J calls and clone size; the DNA was used to work out D and trimming. This sample carries over 600,000 clones, approximately 90% of them seen once, and the ten largest clones take roughly 0.25%.

Sequenced material: peripheral blood. The chain links TRBV30 to TRBJ1-2; TRBD1 might be the D (6 bases). This sequence was found in a young woman with acute or convalescent COVID-19. This chain's CDR3 is CAWTRGGVYGYTF. The CDR3 coding sequence is TGTGCCTGGACCCGAGGGGGGGTCTATGGCTACACCTTC.